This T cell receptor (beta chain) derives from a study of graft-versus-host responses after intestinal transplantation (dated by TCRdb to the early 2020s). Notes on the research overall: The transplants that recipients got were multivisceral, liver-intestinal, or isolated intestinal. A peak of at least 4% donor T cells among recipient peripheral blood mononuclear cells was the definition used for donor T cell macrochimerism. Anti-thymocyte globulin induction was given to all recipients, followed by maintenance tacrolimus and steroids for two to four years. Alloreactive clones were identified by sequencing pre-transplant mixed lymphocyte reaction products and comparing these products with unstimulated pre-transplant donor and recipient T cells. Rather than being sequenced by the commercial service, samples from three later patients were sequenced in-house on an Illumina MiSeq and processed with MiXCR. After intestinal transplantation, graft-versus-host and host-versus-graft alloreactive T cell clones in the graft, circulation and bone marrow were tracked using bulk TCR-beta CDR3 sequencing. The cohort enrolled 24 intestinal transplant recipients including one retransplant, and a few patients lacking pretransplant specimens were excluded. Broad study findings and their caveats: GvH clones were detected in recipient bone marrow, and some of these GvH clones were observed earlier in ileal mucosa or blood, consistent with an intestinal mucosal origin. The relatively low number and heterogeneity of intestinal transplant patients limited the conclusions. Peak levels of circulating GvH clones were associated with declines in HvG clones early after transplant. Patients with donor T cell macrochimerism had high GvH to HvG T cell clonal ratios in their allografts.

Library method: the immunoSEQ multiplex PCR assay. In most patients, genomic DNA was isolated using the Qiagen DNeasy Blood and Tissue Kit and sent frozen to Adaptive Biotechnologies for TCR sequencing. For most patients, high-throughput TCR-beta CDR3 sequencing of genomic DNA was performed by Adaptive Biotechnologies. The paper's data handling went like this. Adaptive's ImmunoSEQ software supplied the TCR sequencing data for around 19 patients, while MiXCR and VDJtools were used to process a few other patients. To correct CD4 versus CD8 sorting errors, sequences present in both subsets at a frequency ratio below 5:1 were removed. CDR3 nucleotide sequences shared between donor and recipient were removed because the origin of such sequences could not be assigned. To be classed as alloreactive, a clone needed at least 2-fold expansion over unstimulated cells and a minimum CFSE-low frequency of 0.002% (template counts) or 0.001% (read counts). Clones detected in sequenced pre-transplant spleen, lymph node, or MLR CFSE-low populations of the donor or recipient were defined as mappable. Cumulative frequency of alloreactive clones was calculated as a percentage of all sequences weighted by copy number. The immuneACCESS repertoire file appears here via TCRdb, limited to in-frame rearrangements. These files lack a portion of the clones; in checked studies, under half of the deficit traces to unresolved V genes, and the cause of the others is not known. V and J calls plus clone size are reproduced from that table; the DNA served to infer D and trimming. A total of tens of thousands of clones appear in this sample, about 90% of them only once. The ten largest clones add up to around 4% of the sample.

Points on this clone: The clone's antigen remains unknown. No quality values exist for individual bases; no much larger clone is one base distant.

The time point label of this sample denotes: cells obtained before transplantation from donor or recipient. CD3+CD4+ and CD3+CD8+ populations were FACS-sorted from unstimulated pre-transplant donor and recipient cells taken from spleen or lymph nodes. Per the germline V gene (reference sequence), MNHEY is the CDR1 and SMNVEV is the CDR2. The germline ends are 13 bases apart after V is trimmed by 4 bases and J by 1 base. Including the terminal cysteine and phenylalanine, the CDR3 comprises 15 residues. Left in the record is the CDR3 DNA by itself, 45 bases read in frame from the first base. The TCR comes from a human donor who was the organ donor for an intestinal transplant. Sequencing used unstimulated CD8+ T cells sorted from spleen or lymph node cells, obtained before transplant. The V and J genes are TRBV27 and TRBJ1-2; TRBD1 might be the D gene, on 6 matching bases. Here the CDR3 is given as CASSSYRANNYGYTF. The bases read TGTGCCAGCAGTTCATACAGGGCCAATAACTATGGCTACACCTTC.